The sequence of this TCR beta chain was determined in a study of neurological immune-mediated disorders. MiXCR was run by TCRdb on the 5' RACE reads, yielding one entry per CDR3 protein. The profile shows approximately 31,000 distinct CDR3 sequences, about 13% of them singletons. Time point: longitudinal time-point 2. Trimming pared 3 bases from V and 1 base from J, leaving 16 bases between. The V gene's germline CDR1 is DFQATT and CDR2 SNEGSKA (reference sequence). The CDR3 sequence is 15 residues long. Notes on the study in general: Private repertoires in all groups were suggested by the finding that expanded clones across subjects shared no CDR3 amino acid sequences.

This clonotype was detected ten times or more. Its antigen is currently unknown. V is TRBV20-1 and J is TRBJ2-7; either TRBD1 or TRBD2 may supply D (5 bases each). What was sequenced was PBMCs. This receptor was identified in a woman aged 40 to 50 in good health. In DNA form, the CDR3 reads TGCAGTGCTAGGGGGGATGGGCGCCGGTCCTACGAGCAGTACTTC. This encodes CSARGDGRRSYEQYF.